Listed below are T cell receptor beta chains from one sample, sequenced in a study of graft-versus-host responses after intestinal transplantation. Produced via immunoSEQ multiplex PCR; TCRdb's table is partial and in-frame only. Of about 18,000 clones in the sample, roughly 40% were seen once. Material: alloreactive CD4+ T cells from a mixed lymphocyte reaction culture, obtained before intestinal transplant. These receptors were collected from a human patient who received an intestinal transplant. The CDR3 runs from the conserved cysteine through the conserved F or W. The order of the fields is clone size, J gene, V gene, D gene, CDR3 protein, CDR3 DNA. D genes are given only for firm matches. Size values are once, few and many counts, or a class for expanded clones, and some rows have none.

few TRBJ1-4 TRBV5-1 . CASRLAGTNEKLFF TGCGCCAGCAGGTTGGCGGGCACTAATGAAAAACTGTTTTTT
. TRBJ1-1 TRBV6-5 . CASSLQGSTEAFF TGTGCCAGCAGCTTACAAGGGAGCACTGAAGCTTTCTTT
. TRBJ1-3 TRBV4-1 . CASSQDLGGAQFGDTIYF TGCGCCAGCAGCCAAGATCTGGGGGGTGCCCAGTTCGGAGACACCATATATTTT
once TRBJ1-4 TRBV5-1 . CASSLAWVGTNEKLFF TGCGCCAGCAGCTTGGCCTGGGTAGGGACTAATGAAAAACTGTTTTTT
few TRBJ2-3 TRBV29-1 . CSVGSWAGSISSDTQYF TGCAGCGTTGGATCTTGGGCAGGGTCCATCTCCTCAGATACGCAGTATTTT
few TRBJ1-2 TRBV5-4 . CASSSQDLIYGYTF TGTGCCAGCAGCTCACAGGATCTGATCTATGGCTACACCTTC
few TRBJ2-7 TRBV7-3 . CASSLWGAGDEQYF TGTGCCAGCAGCTTATGGGGGGCAGGAGACGAGCAGTACTTC
. TRBJ1-4 TRBV5-1 . CASSYGTSNEKLFF TGCGCCAGCAGCTACGGGACATCGAATGAAAAACTGTTTTTT
few TRBJ2-1 TRBV5-1 TRBD2 CASSPGGEGVRQFF TGCGCCAGCAGCCCGGGGGGGGAGGGCGTAAGGCAGTTCTTC
. TRBJ1-5 TRBV7-8 . CASSMMRGNQPQHF TGTGCCAGCAGCATGATGCGGGGCAATCAGCCCCAGCATTTT
. TRBJ2-7 TRBV5-6 TRBD1 CASSRDRRYEQYF TGTGCCAGCAGTAGGGACAGGAGATACGAGCAGTACTTC
. TRBJ2-3 TRBV5-8 . CASRAGPGTDTQYF TGTGCCAGCAGGGCCGGGCCAGGCACAGATACGCAGTATTTT
once TRBJ2-7 TRBV27 TRBD2 CASRPGLGSAYEQYF TGTGCCAGCAGACCTGGACTAGGGTCCGCCTACGAGCAGTACTTC
. TRBJ1-2 TRBV5-6 . CASSVDTRGGYTF TGTGCCAGCAGCGTGGACACCAGGGGTGGCTACACCTTC
. TRBJ2-7 TRBV11-2 . CASSLVGLEQYF TGTGCCAGCAGCTTAGTTGGTCTCGAGCAGTACTTC
few TRBJ1-1 TRBV5-1 TRBD1 CASSPRQGRLVNTEAFF TGCGCCAGCAGCCCTCGACAGGGGAGATTAGTAAACACTGAAGCTTTCTTT
. TRBJ2-1 TRBV11-2 . CASSSRTRGNEQFF TGTGCCAGCAGTTCGAGAACCAGGGGCAATGAGCAGTTCTTC
. TRBJ1-1 TRBV7-5 . CVRSLGGPRGDTEAFF TGTGTCAGAAGCTTGGGCGGACCTAGAGGGGACACTGAAGCTTTCTTT
. TRBJ2-7 TRBV19 TRBD1 CASSIQPGQGRYEQYF TGTGCCAGTAGTATCCAACCGGGACAGGGGAGGTACGAGCAGTACTTC
. TRBJ2-2 TRBV5-1 . CASSEAVRRNTGELFF TGCGCCAGCAGCGAGGCGGTCCGGAGGAACACCGGGGAGCTGTTTTTT
medium-sized TRBJ1-5 TRBV6-1 . CASSEEGGLGQPQHF TGTGCCAGCAGTGAAGAAGGAGGTTTAGGTCAGCCCCAGCATTTT
. TRBJ1-1 TRBV15 TRBD1 CATSNPTGVAAFF TGTGCCACCAGCAACCCGACAGGGGTGGCGGCTTTCTTT
. TRBJ1-6 TRBV30 . CAWTGTDYSPLLF TGTGCCTGGACCGGGACTGATTATTCTCCCCTCCTCTTT
. TRBJ2-5 TRBV10-3 . CAISLSPVQETQYF TGTGCCATCTCGTTATCCCCTGTCCAAGAGACCCAGTACTTC
. TRBJ2-1 TRBV30 . CAWSVALPNEQFF TGTGCCTGGAGTGTAGCCCTTCCCAATGAGCAGTTCTTC
. TRBJ1-1 TRBV10-3 TRBD1 CAISTGGLEAFF TGTGCCATCAGCACAGGGGGCCTTGAAGCTTTCTTT
medium-sized TRBJ2-1 TRBV7-9 TRBD1 CASSPGQPVRQFF TGTGCCAGCAGCCCGGGACAGCCGGTTCGGCAGTTCTTC
. TRBJ1-6 TRBV18 . CASSPSGLNNSPLHF TGTGCCAGCTCGCCATCCGGGCTAAATAATTCACCCCTCCACTTT
few TRBJ1-4 TRBV11-1 . CASSPTGDRLNEKLFF TGTGCCAGCAGCCCTACAGGTGACAGACTCAATGAAAAACTGTTTTTT
. TRBJ1-1 TRBV2 . CASSPQGMNTEAFF TGTGCCAGCAGTCCCCAGGGTATGAACACTGAAGCTTTCTTT
. TRBJ2-2 TRBV5-1 . CASSSRDRLALVTGELFF TGCGCCAGCAGCTCCCGGGACCGCTTGGCTTTGGTCACCGGGGAGCTGTTTTTT